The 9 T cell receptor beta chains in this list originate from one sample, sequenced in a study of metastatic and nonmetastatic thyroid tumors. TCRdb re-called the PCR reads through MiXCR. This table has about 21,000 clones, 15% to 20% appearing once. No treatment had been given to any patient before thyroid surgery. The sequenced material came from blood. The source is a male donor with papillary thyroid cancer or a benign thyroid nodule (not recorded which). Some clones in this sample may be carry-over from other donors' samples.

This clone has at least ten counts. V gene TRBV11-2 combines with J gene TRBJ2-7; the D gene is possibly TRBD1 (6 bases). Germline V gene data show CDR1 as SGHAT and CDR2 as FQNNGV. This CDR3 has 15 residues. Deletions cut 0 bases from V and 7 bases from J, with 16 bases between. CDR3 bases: TGTGCCAGCAGCTTAGATCCCCAGGGGAAGAATGAGCAGTACTTC. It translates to CASSLDPQGKNEQYF. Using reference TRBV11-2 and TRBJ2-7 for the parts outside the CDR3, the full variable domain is EAGVAQSPRYKIIEKRQSVAFWCNPISGHATLYWYQQILGQGPKLLIQFQNNGVVDDSQLPKDRFSAERLKGVDSTLKIQPAKLEDSAVYLCASSLDPQGKNEQYFGPGTRLTVT.

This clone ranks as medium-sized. CDR3 in amino acids: CASSVTGGSLYGYTF. The CDR3 DNA is TGTGCCAGCAGTGTTACAGGGGGCTCTCTCTATGGCTACACCTTC. V and J are TRBV6-1 and TRBJ1-2; 9 nucleotides match TRBD1. The CDR3 is 15 amino acids. Germline CDR1 and CDR2: MNHNS and SASEGT. V lost 4 bases, J lost 4 bases, and 7 bases stayed unmatched.

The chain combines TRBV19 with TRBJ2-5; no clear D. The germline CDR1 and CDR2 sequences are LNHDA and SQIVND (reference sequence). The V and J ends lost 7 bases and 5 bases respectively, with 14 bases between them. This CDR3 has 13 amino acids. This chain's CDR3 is CASIFGGRETQYF. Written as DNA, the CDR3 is TGTGCCAGTATCTTCGGTGGAAGGGAGACCCAGTACTTC. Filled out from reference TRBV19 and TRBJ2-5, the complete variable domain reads DGGITQSPKYLFRKEGQNVTLSCEQNLNHDAMYWYRQDPGQGLRLIYYSQIVNDFQKGDIAEGYSVSREKKESFPLTVTSAQKNPTAFYLCASIFGGRETQYFGPGTRLLVL.

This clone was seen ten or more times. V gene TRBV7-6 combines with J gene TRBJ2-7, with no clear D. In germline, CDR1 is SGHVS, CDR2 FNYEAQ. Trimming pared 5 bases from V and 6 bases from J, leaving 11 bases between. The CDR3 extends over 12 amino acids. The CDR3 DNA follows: TGTGCCAGCAGCCAACCTCTAGGCGAGCAGTACTTC. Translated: CASSQPLGEQYF.

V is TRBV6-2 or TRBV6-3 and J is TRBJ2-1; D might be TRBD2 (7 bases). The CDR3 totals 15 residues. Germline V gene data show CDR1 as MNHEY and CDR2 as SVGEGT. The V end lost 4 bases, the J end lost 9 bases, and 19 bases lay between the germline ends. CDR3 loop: CASSWGGSRVSEQFF. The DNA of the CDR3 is TGTGCCAGCAGTTGGGGGGGCTCCCGTGTGTCTGAGCAGTTCTTC.

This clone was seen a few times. CDR3 region: CASSYGRFTPHF. CDR3 coding DNA: TGTGCCAGCAGTTACGGCAGGTTCACCCCCCACTTT. The chain couples TRBV28 to TRBJ1-6; D ambiguous. The V and J ends lost 4 bases and 18 bases respectively, with 16 bases between them. Germline V gene data show CDR1 as MDHEN and CDR2 as SYDVKM. The CDR3 has 12 residues.

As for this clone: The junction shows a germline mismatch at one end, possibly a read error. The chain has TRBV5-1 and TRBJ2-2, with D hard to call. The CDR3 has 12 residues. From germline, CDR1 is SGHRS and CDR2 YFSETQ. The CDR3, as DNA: TGCGCCAGCGCCTCCCTGTCCGGTGAGCTGTTTTTT. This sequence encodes CASASLSGELFF.

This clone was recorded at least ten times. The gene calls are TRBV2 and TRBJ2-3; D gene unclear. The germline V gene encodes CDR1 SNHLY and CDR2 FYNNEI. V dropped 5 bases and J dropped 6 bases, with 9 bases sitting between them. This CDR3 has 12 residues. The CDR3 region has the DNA TGTGCCAGCAGTCCTACCTCGGATACGCAGTATTTT. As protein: CASSPTSDTQYF.

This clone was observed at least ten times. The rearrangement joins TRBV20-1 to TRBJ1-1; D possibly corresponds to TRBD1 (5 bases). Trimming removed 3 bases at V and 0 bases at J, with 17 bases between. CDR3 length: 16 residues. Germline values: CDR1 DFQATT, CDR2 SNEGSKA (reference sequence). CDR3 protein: CSASSTGAKMNTEAFF. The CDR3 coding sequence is TGCAGTGCTAGCTCCACAGGTGCCAAAATGAACACTGAAGCTTTCTTT.